The 10 T cell receptor beta chains below were found in one sample sequenced in a study of cytomegalovirus exposure and HLA in healthy donors. Primers for the PCR totalled 60 Vbeta and 13 Jbeta. Clones were sequenced by immunoSEQ multiplex PCR, and TCRdb holds only the in-frame ones, with some missing. The sample holds approximately 150,000 clones, almost 85% seen once. The sample comprised PBMCs. These receptors came from a young man in good health and CMV-seropositive.

The chain is built from TRBV27 and TRBJ1-4, with D hard to call. Deletions cut 3 bases from V and 5 bases from J, with 7 bases between. Germline CDR1 is MNHEY and CDR2 is SMNVEV (reference sequence). The CDR3 is 13 amino acids. CDR3 DNA sequence: TGTGCCAGCAGTTTCGGGTCCAATGAAAAACTGTTTTTT. Protein: CASSFGSNEKLFF.

The chain recombines TRBV4-3 with TRBJ2-1, with 7 bases fitting TRBD1. The junction had 11 bases not matched to a gene; V was cut back by 0 bases and J by 0 bases. Germline assignment: CDR1 LGHNA and CDR2 YSLEER. The CDR3 has 19 amino acids. The CDR3 protein is CASSQDPYRGPSSYNEQFF. The CDR3 coding sequence is TGCGCCAGCAGCCAAGACCCTTACAGGGGCCCGAGCTCCTACAATGAGCAGTTCTTC.

This chain uses TRBV6-5 with TRBJ1-4; 9 bases map to TRBD1. This CDR3 contains 13 residues. J gave up 8 bases and V 7 bases, and 5 bases lay outside the gene matches. The germline CDR1 and CDR2 sequences are MNHEY and SVGAGI. The CDR3 loop is CASKDRGGEKLFF. Written as DNA, the CDR3 is TGTGCCAGCAAGGACAGGGGCGGCGAAAAACTGTTTTTT.

This chain joins TRBV15 and TRBJ2-2; perhaps TRBD1 as D (5 bases). There are 17 residues in the CDR3. In germline, CDR1 is LNHNV, CDR2 YYDKDF (reference sequence). Trimming left V 0 bases short and J 0 bases short, with 11 bases between. CDR3 loop: CATSRDRGSSNTGELFF. The CDR3 region has the DNA TGTGCCACCAGCAGAGATAGGGGATCCTCGAACACCGGGGAGCTGTTTTTT.

This clone came up once. V and J are TRBV7-8 and TRBJ2-2; a possible D gene is TRBD1 (5 bases). Germline assignment: CDR1 SGHVS and CDR2 FQNEAQ. Trimming took off 1 base at V and 7 bases at J, with 13 bases between the two ends. The CDR3 extends over 15 amino acids. CDR3 amino acids: CASSLEARQHGELFF. DNA for the CDR3: TGTGCCAGCAGCTTAGAAGCTCGACAGCACGGGGAGCTGTTTTTT.

This clone was seen a handful of times. The chain combines TRBV7-9 with TRBJ2-5, with 9 positions matching TRBD2. The J call may be incorrect, as the DNA end agrees better with TRBJ2-7. This CDR3 comprises 15 residues. Germline CDR1 reads SEHNR; CDR2 reads FQNEAQ (reference sequence). CDR3 coding DNA: TGTGCCAGCAGCTCGCCGGGACTAGCAGCCTACGAGCAGTACTTC. Protein sequence: CASSSPGLAAYEQYF.

The chain couples TRBV6-6 to TRBJ1-2; TRBD1 is a possible D gene (6 bases). The CDR3 length is 14 residues. Germline-derived CDR1 and CDR2 are MNHNY and SVGAGI (reference sequence). V was clipped by 6 bases and J by 8 bases, with 19 bases between them. The CDR3 here is CASSPSAGVRGYTF. CDR3 sequence (DNA): TGTGCCAGCAGCCCCTCCGCAGGGGTGAGGGGCTACACCTTC.

The V call is TRBV7-2, the J call TRBJ2-1, with no clear D. The CDR3 consists of 13 residues. The germline V gene has CDR1 SGHTA and CDR2 FQGNSA. V dropped 5 bases and J dropped 0 bases, with 5 bases sitting between them. The CDR3 here is CASSPSSYNEQFF. DNA for the CDR3: TGTGCCAGCAGCCCGAGCTCCTACAATGAGCAGTTCTTC.

The chain employs TRBV9 and TRBJ2-5; TRBD2 matches 7 bases. The length of the CDR3 is 16 residues. The germline gives CDR1 SGDLS, CDR2 YYNGEE. J was trimmed by 2 bases and V by 0 bases; bases with no gene match: 7. CDR3 sequence: CASSVVPSGTQETQYF. CDR3 DNA: TGTGCCAGCAGCGTAGTTCCTAGCGGCACGCAAGAGACCCAGTACTTC.

This clone showed up just a few times. The chain combines TRBV4-3 with TRBJ2-1; TRBD2 matches 10 bases. The CDR3 has 15 amino acids. V shed 4 bases and J 6 bases; nucleotides not matched to a gene: 6. The germline CDR1 and CDR2 sequences are LGHNA and YSLEER. CDR3 amino acids: CASSPGTSESNEQFF. DNA of the CDR3: TGCGCCAGCAGCCCCGGGACTAGCGAGAGCAATGAGCAGTTCTTC.